The 26 T cell receptor beta chains below come from one sample, sequenced in a study of shared clonotypes between healthy human individuals. The table came from immunoSEQ multiplex PCR; TCRdb's copy has only in-frame clones and leaves some out. The sample comprises over 2 million clones, about 94% of which are singletons, and about 1.1% rests with the top ten. Terminally differentiated effector memory CD45RA+ cells were left out of the naive CD8 fraction, which was CD45RO-negative and positively selected for CCR7. Sequencing input: naive CD8+ T cells sorted from blood. The receptors derive from a man aged 18 to 30 in good health.

The CDR3 sequence is CASSLRQGGGIGETQYF. In nucleotides, the CDR3 is TGTGCCAGCAGTCTCCGACAGGGAGGCGGGATCGGGGAGACCCAGTACTTC. The gene calls are TRBV28 and TRBJ2-5; D is perhaps TRBD1 (7 bases). With 5 bases removed from V and 5 bases from J, the gap between germline ends came to 24 bases. Germline-derived CDR1 and CDR2 are MDHEN and SYDVKM. This CDR3 contains 17 residues.

The V gene is TRBV5-7, the J gene TRBJ2-2, with a tentative D call TRBD1 (6 bases). TRBV5-7 is an ORF, with its function uncertain. Trimming took off 5 bases at V and 1 base at J, with 15 bases between the two ends. CDR3 size: 16 residues. The DNA of the CDR3 is TGTGCCAGCAGGGGGGCGGGCGCGAAGAACACCGGGGAGCTGTTTTTT. Translating it yields CASRGAGAKNTGELFF.

The V and J genes are TRBV7-6 and TRBJ2-2; D ambiguous. The length of the CDR3 is 17 residues. In germline, CDR1 is SGHVS, CDR2 FNYEAQ. The V gene lost 5 bases and the J gene lost 7 bases, with 23 bases spanning the gap. CDR3 DNA: TGTGCCAGCAGCGATAACAAAATAACAGTAACCATCGGGGAGCTGTTTTTT. Its translation is CASSDNKITVTIGELFF.

The gene calls are TRBV29-1 and TRBJ1-2; D is possibly TRBD1 (6 bases). The CDR3 totals 14 residues. Germline CDR1 and CDR2: SQVTM and ANQGSEA. The germline V and J ends were trimmed by 6 bases and 0 bases, with 14 bases remaining between them. The CDR3 DNA reads as TGCAGCGTCACCACAGGGTTAGCTAACTATGGCTACACCTTC. This gives the protein CSVTTGLANYGYTF.

V and J are TRBV6-1 and TRBJ2-7, with 13 bases lining up with TRBD2. Germline V CDR1 and CDR2: MNHNS, SASEGT. CDR3 length: 14 amino acids. Germline trimming cut 4 bases from V and 6 bases from J; bases unmatched to any gene: 3. CDR3 DNA sequence: TGTGCCAGCAGTGTCGGGACTAGCGGGACCGAGCAGTACTTC. It is translated as CASSVGTSGTEQYF.

The chain joins TRBV27 to TRBJ1-6; 7 bases agree with TRBD1. The CDR3 covers 15 residues. J was trimmed by 6 bases and V by 3 bases; bases with no gene match: 5. Germline CDR1 is MNHEY and CDR2 is SMNVEV (reference sequence). CDR3 sequence (DNA): TGTGCCAGCAGTTTCCGGACAGGCGCTAATTCACCCCTCCACTTT. Its protein is CASSFRTGANSPLHF.

Written as DNA, the CDR3 is TGTGCCAGCAGTGATGTAGGGGTGGACTATGGCTACACCTTC. Its protein product is CASSDVGVDYGYTF. This chain links TRBV2 with TRBJ1-2, with D perhaps matching TRBD1 (5 bases). Germline CDR1 reads SNHLY; CDR2 reads FYNNEI. CDR3 length equals 14 residues. V shed 3 bases and J shed 3 bases, with 11 bases lying between them.

The V and J genes are TRBV11-3 and TRBJ2-1, with 14 bases that match TRBD2. This CDR3 is 17 amino acids long. Per germline, CDR1 SGHNT and CDR2 YENEEA. V gave up 5 bases and J gave up 3 bases; unmatched junction bases: 6. This chain's CDR3 is CASSIGLAGGFYNEQFF. The CDR3 nucleotides are TGTGCCAGCAGCATAGGACTAGCGGGGGGTTTCTACAATGAGCAGTTCTTC.

This clone was observed a single time. The CDR3 DNA reads TGTGCCAGCAGGGAAATCGGGAATGAAAAACTGTTTTTT. It codes for CASREIGNEKLFF. The chain joins TRBV5-5 to TRBJ1-4, with D hard to call. CDR1 and CDR2 from the germline V gene are SGHKS and YYEKEE (reference sequence). V gave up 5 bases and J gave up 5 bases, with 10 bases separating them. The CDR3 totals 13 residues.

This clone was counted once. This chain connects TRBV6-5 to TRBJ2-7; TRBD2 matches 7 bases. J was trimmed by 3 bases and V by 2 bases; bases with no gene match: 7. This CDR3 has 15 residues. Germline V lookup: CDR1 MNHEY, CDR2 SVGAGI. The CDR3 loop is CASSYESSGLYEQYF. DNA for the CDR3: TGTGCCAGCAGTTACGAGTCTAGCGGACTCTACGAGCAGTACTTC.

This clone was seen only once. This rearrangement joins TRBV7-9 to TRBJ2-3, with no clear D. Germline V gene sequence: CDR1 SEHNR, CDR2 FQNEAQ (reference sequence). The CDR3 covers 13 residues. The V gene lost 3 bases and the J gene lost 6 bases, with 10 bases spanning the gap. The CDR3 coding sequence is TGTGCCAGCAGCTTCTTATCGGCGGATACGCAGTATTTT. Protein sequence: CASSFLSADTQYF.

Regarding this clone: The germline gene is not matched at one end of the junction; a read error may be the cause. Different DNA sequences within this sample yield the same CDR3. The chain carries TRBV30 and TRBJ1-2; maybe TRBD1 (5 bases). Germline CDR1 reads GTSNPN; CDR2 reads SVGIG (reference sequence). This CDR3 has 16 residues. The CDR3 sequence: CAWSREWAEGNYGYTF. The CDR3 nucleotides are TGTGCCTGGAGTAGGGAGTGGGCAGAGGGGAACTATGGTTACACCTTC.

The chain has TRBV4-3 and TRBJ1-1, with a tentative D call TRBD1 (5 bases). The CDR3 is made up of 16 amino acids. The V end was cut by 0 bases, the J end by 1 base, with 12 bases between. CDR1 and CDR2 (germline): LGHNA, YSLEER. As DNA, the CDR3 is TGCGCCAGCAGCCAAGATGGCAGACAGCCGAACACTGAAGCTTTCTTT. Protein sequence: CASSQDGRQPNTEAFF.

The chain has TRBV28 and TRBJ2-7; unclear D gene. The germline CDR1 and CDR2 sequences are MDHEN and SYDVKM. The CDR3 contains 14 residues. V lost 5 bases, J lost 3 bases, and 14 bases lay in between. CDR3 loop: CASSTLGKDYEQYF. CDR3 sequence (DNA): TGTGCCAGCAGTACCCTAGGGAAAGACTACGAGCAGTACTTC.

In the case of this clone: An end of the junction does not agree with germline; a read error may underlie this. This chain connects TRBV7-9 to TRBJ2-2, with a weak D call TRBD1 (6 bases). Looked up from germline, CDR1 is SEHNR and CDR2 is FQNEAQ (reference sequence). The CDR3 has 15 amino acids. CDR3 sequence: CASSKPGTNSGELFF. The CDR3 DNA follows: TGTGCCAGCAGCAAGCCGGGGACAAACAGCGGGGAGCTGTTTTTT.

The chain combines TRBV19 with TRBJ2-1, with a weak D call TRBD2 (6 bases). V lost 6 bases, J lost 4 bases, and 19 bases lay in between. The CDR3 runs to 16 residues. The germline gives CDR1 LNHDA, CDR2 SQIVND (reference sequence). The CDR3 loop reads CASRNPVGGVYNEQFF. The CDR3 DNA reads TGTGCCAGTAGAAACCCCGTGGGCGGGGTATACAATGAGCAGTTCTTC.

The CDR3 coding sequence is TGTGCCAGAAGCTGGGGGGTGGTCGGCTGGCCCTCGCGGGAGCAGTACTTC. This codes for CARSWGVVGWPSREQYF. This sequence joins TRBV5-3 and TRBJ2-7; D possibly corresponds to TRBD2 (6 bases). TRBV5-3 is assigned to the ORF class and has an uncertain function. The CDR3 runs 17 residues. Trimming left V 3 bases short and J 7 bases short, with 26 bases between.

The chain is built from TRBV23-1 and TRBJ2-3; a weak D match, TRBD1 (6 bases). TRBV23-1 is placed among ORFs of uncertain function. The germline V and J ends were trimmed by 6 bases and 0 bases, with 25 bases remaining between them. The CDR3 sequence is 19 residues long. The CDR3 protein is CASSSTRPTGPTSTDTQYF. The CDR3 DNA reads as TGCGCCAGCAGCTCAACCCGGCCCACAGGGCCGACTAGCACAGATACGCAGTATTTT.

The chain has TRBV6-6 and TRBJ2-1; D remains unclear. The CDR3 consists of 11 residues. The ends were cut back, 4 bases at V and 10 bases at J, with 8 bases in the middle. From germline, CDR1 is MNHNY and CDR2 SVGAGI (reference sequence). The chain's CDR3 is CASSSGGEQFF. CDR3 DNA sequence: TGTGCCAGCAGTTCGGGTGGGGAGCAGTTCTTC.

V gene TRBV11-2 combines with J gene TRBJ2-7; the D gene is possibly TRBD1 (6 bases). The V and J ends lost 4 bases and 1 base respectively, with 17 bases between them. CDR3 size: 16 residues. CDR1 SGHAT and CDR2 FQNNGV come from the germline V gene. CDR3 DNA: TGTGCCAGCAGCTCAGGGTTGACAGGTTATTCCTACGAGCAGTACTTC. Amino acid sequence: CASSSGLTGYSYEQYF.

The chain is built from TRBV11-2 and TRBJ1-2; TRBD1 is a possible D gene (6 bases). V was shortened by 6 bases and J by 6 bases, with 20 bases between the two germline ends. CDR1 is SGHAT and CDR2 is FQNNGV in the germline V gene. There are 15 residues in the CDR3. The CDR3 DNA is TGTGCCAGCAGTCCTCCCAGGGGAGGGTTAAATGGCTACACCTTC. Encoded protein: CASSPPRGGLNGYTF.

The chain uses TRBV7-9 and TRBJ1-1, with D unclear. V was pared by 5 bases and J by 0 bases, with 16 bases between. The CDR3 runs to 16 residues. The germline V gene has CDR1 SEHNR and CDR2 FQNEAQ (reference sequence). Here the CDR3 DNA reads TGTGCCAGCAGCCCCGACGGAGCAGTCATGAACACTGAAGCTTTCTTT. Translating gives CASSPDGAVMNTEAFF.

The genes are TRBV25-1 and TRBJ2-7; perhaps TRBD2 as D (7 bases). Germline assignment: CDR1 MGHDK and CDR2 SYGVNS. The CDR3 runs to 14 residues. Trimming left V 2 bases short and J 2 bases short, with 10 bases between. The CDR3 DNA follows: TGTGCCAGCAGTGAAAAGGGGGGGCCCTACGAGCAGTACTTC. It yields the protein CASSEKGGPYEQYF.

The chain has TRBV5-1 and TRBJ1-1, with 10 bases identical to TRBD1. The CDR3 sequence is 19 residues long. V shed 0 bases, J shed 1 base, and the junction held 12 bases outside the gene matches. Germline lookup yields CDR1 SGHRS and CDR2 YFSETQ. The CDR3 nucleotides read TGCGCCAGCAGCTTGGGTATGGGACAGGGGAGGAAGGGGAACACTGAAGCTTTCTTT. Translated, it gives CASSLGMGQGRKGNTEAFF.

V is TRBV21-1 and J is TRBJ1-5; the table's TRBD1 call for D was not verified on the DNA. TRBV21-1 is marked as a pseudogene. The CDR3 covers 16 residues. The CDR3 is CASSKARQAINQPQHF. In nucleotides, the CDR3 is TGTGCCAGCAGCAAAGCAAGGCAGGCCATCAATCAGCCCCAGCATTTT.

This chain links TRBV29-1 with TRBJ2-6; D may correspond to TRBD1 or TRBD2 (5 bases each). Germline V lookup: CDR1 SQVTM, CDR2 ANQGSEA. CDR3 length: 16 amino acids. Deletions cut 6 bases from V and 0 bases from J, with 15 bases between. CDR3 amino acids: CSVSAGDHSGANVLTF. CDR3 DNA: TGCAGCGTATCCGCCGGGGACCACTCTGGGGCCAACGTCCTGACTTTC.